The source of this TCR beta chain is a study of a mutant IDH1 vaccine in newly diagnosed glioma. Across the whole study: First vaccine doses came 4-6 weeks after radiotherapy alone, or with temozolomide cycles. There were 62.5% males and about 38% females among treated patients, whose mean age was about 40 years.

Produced via immunoSEQ multiplex PCR; TCRdb's table is partial and in-frame only. This repertoire shows about 40,000 clones, around 84% found once; its top ten account for around 2.4%. Study-wide results and limits: Detectable vaccine-induced immune responses arose in about 93% of patients.

The CDR3 is made up of 14 amino acids. The germline CDR1 and CDR2 sequences are SGHVS and FNYEAQ. Deletions cut 5 bases from V and 0 bases from J, with 11 bases between. Details on this clone: As yet, its antigen is unknown.

The time point was: week 11, during vaccination. All doses held 300 ug of mutant IDH1 20-mer peptide, with topical imiquimod. New astrocytomas of WHO grade 3 or 4 that were IDH1-mutant and ATRX-lost were found in the donors. The sequences come from PBMCs, collected from a glioma patient whose treatment included an IDH1 peptide vaccine. The chain is built from TRBV7-6 and TRBJ2-7; D call uncertain. This sequence was found in a man in his forties or fifties with glioma. CDR3 bases: TGTGCCAGCAGCCCCGCGCGGATCTCCTACGAGCAGTACTTC. This translates into CASSPARISYEQYF.